The 28 T cell receptor beta chains below all came from one sample that was sequenced in a study of OX40 agonist ivuxolimab in advanced cancers. Clones were read by immunoSEQ multiplex PCR, and TCRdb kept only the in-frame ones, dropping some. This table holds 75,000 to 95,000 clones, about nine tenths found once. Sequencing was performed on CD4+ or CD8+ T cells sorted from blood, taken in a trial of the OX40 agonist ivuxolimab. The receptor set was obtained from an adult with an advanced solid tumor such as melanoma, head and neck, liver or kidney cancer.

This clone came up a few times. The chain combines TRBV19 with TRBJ2-3; TRBD1 might be the D (5 bases). The CDR3 has 14 amino acids. Germline CDR1 is LNHDA and CDR2 is SQIVND (reference sequence). Trimming cost V 3 bases and J 1 base, with 8 bases left between them. CDR3 sequence (DNA): TGTGCCAGTAGTATCCTAGGGGGCACAGATACGCAGTATTTT. Its translation is CASSILGGTDTQYF.

V and J are TRBV6-1 and TRBJ2-2, with D unclear. Trimming took 4 bases from V and 8 from J, leaving 14 bases between them. Germline V lookup: CDR1 MNHNS, CDR2 SASEGT. There are 14 residues in the CDR3. The CDR3 region has the DNA TGTGCCAGCAGTGTCGATTGGATCACAGGGGAGCTGTTTTTT. Its translation: CASSVDWITGELFF.

V gene TRBV6-1 combines with J gene TRBJ2-7; maybe TRBD2 (5 bases). The V gene's germline CDR1 is MNHNS and CDR2 SASEGT. Trimming took off 3 bases at V and 2 bases at J, with 11 bases between the two ends. CDR3 size: 14 residues. The CDR3 reads CASSEEASTYEQYF. Written as DNA, the CDR3 is TGTGCCAGCAGTGAGGAGGCCTCTACCTACGAGCAGTACTTC.

This clone turned up a few times. The chain combines TRBV7-8 with TRBJ1-5; no clear D gene. Germline loops: CDR1 SGHVS, CDR2 FQNEAQ. Trimming stripped 1 base from V and 0 bases from J, with 4 bases between. This CDR3 comprises 14 residues. Here the CDR3 reads CASSLEASNQPQHF. The CDR3 nucleotides read TGTGCCAGCAGCTTAGAGGCTAGCAATCAGCCCCAGCATTTT.

The V and J genes are TRBV5-6 and TRBJ1-2, with 11 nucleotides matching TRBD1. This CDR3 region has 16 residues. V lost 3 bases to trimming and J lost 6 bases; unmatched junction nucleotides: 10. Germline V lookup: CDR1 SGHDT, CDR2 YYEEEE. In DNA form, the CDR3 reads TGTGCCAGCAGCTCGAAGGGGACAGGGGGGGTGCATGGCTACACCTTC. Amino acids: CASSSKGTGGVHGYTF.

V and J are TRBV6-1 and TRBJ1-2; weak D call: TRBD1 (5 bases). The V gene lost 3 bases and the J gene lost 4 bases, with 21 bases spanning the gap. This CDR3 contains 17 residues. Germline V lookup: CDR1 MNHNS, CDR2 SASEGT. In DNA, the CDR3 is TGTGCCAGCAGTGAGGGCCCATGGGGCCGCTTTTTCTATGGCTACACCTTC. It is translated as CASSEGPWGRFFYGYTF.

The chain is built from TRBV25-1 and TRBJ1-1, with D tentatively TRBD1 (5 bases). This CDR3 comprises 14 residues. Germline values: CDR1 MGHDK, CDR2 SYGVNS. Trimming cost V 5 bases and J 0 bases, with 10 bases left between them. The CDR3 protein is CASSLGRVNTEAFF. The CDR3 nucleotides read TGTGCCAGCAGTCTTGGCAGGGTGAACACTGAAGCTTTCTTT.

The rearrangement joins TRBV27 to TRBJ2-5, with 11 bases matching TRBD2. This CDR3 spans 16 amino acids. V shed 6 bases, J shed 3 bases, and the junction held 9 bases outside the gene matches. CDR1 and CDR2 (germline): MNHEY, SMNVEV (reference sequence). CDR3 DNA: TGTGCCAGCAGCCCCGGGACTAGCGGCGCTAAAGAGACCCAGTACTTC. Its translation is CASSPGTSGAKETQYF.

The chain uses TRBV15 and TRBJ1-1; D not certain. Trimming left V 1 base short and J 1 base short, with 4 bases between. This CDR3 has 13 amino acids. Germline loops: CDR1 LNHNV, CDR2 YYDKDF (reference sequence). In nucleotides, the CDR3 is TGTGCCACCAGCAGAGGGCGGAACACTGAAGCTTTCTTT. Its protein is CATSRGRNTEAFF.

The chain uses TRBV7-8 and TRBJ2-7; no clear D gene. Trimming shortened V by 1 base and J by 1 base, and 5 bases separated the two germline ends. Germline V gene data show CDR1 as SGHVS and CDR2 as FQNEAQ. CDR3 length: 13 residues. CDR3 sequence reads: CASSLGPSYEQYF. In DNA, the CDR3 is TGTGCCAGCAGCTTAGGACCATCCTACGAGCAGTACTTC.

The rearrangement uses TRBV6-6 and TRBJ2-5, with D perhaps TRBD2 (5 bases). Trimming took 4 bases from V and 3 from J, leaving 15 bases between them. CDR1 MNHNY and CDR2 SVGAGI come from the germline V gene (reference sequence). This CDR3 has 15 residues. CDR3 sequence (DNA): TGTGCCAGCAGTTCACCGCTTACTAGGGAAGAGACCCAGTACTTC. Translating it yields CASSSPLTREETQYF.

This clone is a singleton in its sample. This CDR3 reads CASSPRLAGGSEQYF. The CDR3 nucleotides read TGCGCCAGCAGCCCCCGACTAGCGGGAGGGAGCGAGCAGTACTTC. The chain employs TRBV5-1 and TRBJ2-5; 14 bases match TRBD2. The DNA matches TRBJ2-7 better at its end, which makes the J call doubtful. The CDR3 consists of 15 residues. Germline V CDR1 and CDR2: SGHRS, YFSETQ.

This sequence joins TRBV5-1 and TRBJ2-3, with TRBD2 matching over 11 bases. Per the germline V gene, CDR1 is SGHRS and CDR2 is YFSETQ. The CDR3 is 16 amino acids. J gave up 4 bases and V 0 bases, and 4 bases lay outside the gene matches. The CDR3 protein is CASSLGTSGSADTQYF. In nucleotides, the CDR3 is TGCGCCAGCAGCTTGGGAACTAGCGGGAGTGCAGATACGCAGTATTTT. Based on the CDR3 plus reference TRBV5-1 and TRBJ2-3, the full variable domain is KAGVTQTPRYLIKTRGQQVTLSCSPISGHRSVSWYQQTPGQGLQFLFEYFSETQRNKGNFPGRFSGRQFSNSRSEMNVSTLELGDSALYLCASSLGTSGSADTQYFGPGTRLTVL.

This sequence joins TRBV21-1 and TRBJ1-5; the D call of TRBD1 is as the table states it, not checked on the DNA. TRBV21-1 corresponds to a pseudogene. The CDR3 extends over 16 amino acids. The CDR3: CASSKCWTGADQPQHF. The CDR3 DNA is TGTGCCAGCAGCAAATGTTGGACAGGGGCGGATCAGCCCCAGCATTTT.

V and J are TRBV5-8 and TRBJ2-3, with 9 bases matching TRBD2. V gave up 7 bases and J gave up 4 bases; unmatched junction bases: 10. The length of the CDR3 is 15 residues. The germline gives CDR1 SGHTS, CDR2 YDEGEE. CDR3 bases: TGTGCCAGCCGACTTAGCGGGAGTTTACCAGATACGCAGTATTTT. Encoded protein: CASRLSGSLPDTQYF.

The V and J genes are TRBV19 and TRBJ2-5; 8 bases line up with TRBD2. The V segment lost 3 bases and the J segment 5 bases; nucleotides outside the gene matches: 8. The germline V gene encodes CDR1 LNHDA and CDR2 SQIVND (reference sequence). The CDR3 is 15 amino acids. CDR3 bases: TGTGCCAGTAGTATCGGGAGGGGGGCATCCGAGACCCAGTACTTC. Amino acids: CASSIGRGASETQYF.

This clone counts as medium-sized. The germline gene is not matched at one end of the junction; a read error may be the cause. The V and J genes are TRBV7-7 and TRBJ1-2; tentative D call: TRBD1 (5 bases). This CDR3 comprises 16 residues. Germline CDR1 reads SSHAT; CDR2 reads FNYEAQ (reference sequence). The CDR3 bases are TGTGCTAGCAGCTTAGACAGAGAAGGTTCTAGCTATGGCTACACCTTC. Translating it yields CASSLDREGSSYGYTF.

This chain uses TRBV10-3 with TRBJ2-7; 8 nucleotides agree with TRBD2. The V gene's germline CDR1 is ENHRY and CDR2 SYGVKD. The J segment lost 4 bases and the V segment lost 2 bases, leaving 1 base of the junction unmatched. The CDR3 is 13 residues long. Here the CDR3 DNA reads TGTGCCATCAGTGAGCGGGAGGGGTACGAGCAGTACTTC. It encodes CAISEREGYEQYF.

V usage is TRBV11-3 and J usage is TRBJ1-2; the D is unclear. The CDR3 length is 12 residues. The V gene lost 1 base and the J gene lost 7 bases, with 7 bases spanning the gap. Germline CDR1 is SGHNT and CDR2 is YENEEA. CDR3 residues: CASSLGEGGYTF. The CDR3 DNA follows: TGTGCCAGCAGCTTAGGCGAGGGTGGCTACACCTTC.

The chain couples TRBV7-2 to TRBJ1-1, with D uncertain. The CDR3 is 10 residues long. V lost 4 bases and J lost 11, with 8 bases in between. Germline lookup yields CDR1 SGHTA and CDR2 FQGNSA. The CDR3 DNA reads as TGTGCCAGCAGCTACCCCGTGGCTTTCTTT. Translation gives CASSYPVAFF.

The table lists this clone with a few counts. This sequence joins TRBV19 and TRBJ2-6, with TRBD1 as a possible D gene (6 bases). CDR3 length: 17 residues. The V gene's germline CDR1 is LNHDA and CDR2 SQIVND (reference sequence). V was trimmed by 5 bases and J by 3 bases, leaving 17 bases between them. The CDR3 loop reads CASSDQGSSDGANVLTF. CDR3 coding DNA: TGTGCCAGTAGTGACCAGGGGTCCTCTGATGGGGCCAACGTCCTGACTTTC.

CDR3 in amino acids: CASRMDSLETQYF. The CDR3 region has the DNA TGTGCCAGCAGGATGGACAGTTTAGAGACCCAGTACTTC. The chain uses TRBV6-1 and TRBJ2-5, with D possibly TRBD1 on 6 matching bases. The germline CDR1 and CDR2 sequences are MNHNS and SASEGT. The CDR3 is made up of 13 amino acids. The germline V and J ends were trimmed by 6 bases and 4 bases, with 12 bases remaining between them.

The rearrangement links TRBV16 to TRBJ2-2, with a weak D call TRBD1 (5 bases). CDR1 KGHSY and CDR2 FQNENV come from the germline V gene. CDR3 size: 16 residues. V shed 0 bases and J shed 4 bases, with 12 bases lying between them. The CDR3 spells CASSQSGRASTGELFF. In DNA, the CDR3 is TGTGCCAGCAGCCAATCTGGCAGGGCGTCCACCGGGGAGCTGTTTTTT.

The chain uses TRBV18 and TRBJ2-7, with TRBD1 identical over 9 bases. Unmatched junction bases numbered 5, after V lost 3 bases and J lost 5 bases. Germline V gene data show CDR1 as KGHSH and CDR2 as LQKENI. The CDR3 runs 14 residues. CDR3 sequence reads: CASSPGTGLDEQYF. CDR3 nucleotide sequence: TGTGCCAGCTCACCGGGGACAGGGTTAGACGAGCAGTACTTC.

The chain carries TRBV27 and TRBJ2-5, with D perhaps TRBD1 (5 bases). TRBJ2-7 explains the end of the DNA better; the J call may be wrong. The germline V gene encodes CDR1 MNHEY and CDR2 SMNVEV (reference sequence). The CDR3 length is 13 residues. In DNA form, the CDR3 reads TGTGCCAGCAGCTTAACCCAGGGCTACGAGCAGTACTTC. Translation: CASSLTQGYEQYF.

Note on this clone: Compared with germline, one end of the junction differs, possibly owing to a read error. The chain carries TRBV7-3 and TRBJ1-4, with TRBD1 matching over 9 bases. CDR3 length equals 15 residues. The V gene's germline CDR1 is SGHTA and CDR2 FQGTGA. CDR3 in amino acids: CASSVTGGLNEKLFF. The CDR3 nucleotides are TGTGCCAGCAGCGTAACAGGGGGCTTAAATGAAAAACTGTTTTTT.

This clone was seen a single time. The chain combines TRBV5-4 with TRBJ2-1; 14 bases match TRBD2. Germline V gene lookup returns CDR1 SGHNT and CDR2 YYREEE (reference sequence). The trim removed 5 bases at V and 0 bases at J, leaving 7 bases unmatched. CDR3 length: 18 amino acids. DNA of the CDR3: TGTGCCAGCAGGCTGGGGACTAGCGGGAGCCGCTCCTACAATGAGCAGTTCTTC. Its translation: CASRLGTSGSRSYNEQFF. The entire variable domain, with the rest obtained from reference TRBV5-4 and TRBJ2-1, is as follows: ETGVTQSPTHLIKTRGQQVTLRCSSQSGHNTVSWYQQALGQGPQFIFQYYREEENGRGNFPPRFSGLQFPNYSSELNVNALELDDSALYLCASRLGTSGSRSYNEQFFGPGTRLTVL.

The V gene is TRBV12-2, the J gene TRBJ2-7. TRBV12-2 counts as a pseudogene. The CDR3 length is 13 residues. CDR3 coding DNA: TGTGCAAGTCGCTTTCCGCCAATCTACGAGCAGTACTTC. Translated, it gives CASRFPPIYEQYF.